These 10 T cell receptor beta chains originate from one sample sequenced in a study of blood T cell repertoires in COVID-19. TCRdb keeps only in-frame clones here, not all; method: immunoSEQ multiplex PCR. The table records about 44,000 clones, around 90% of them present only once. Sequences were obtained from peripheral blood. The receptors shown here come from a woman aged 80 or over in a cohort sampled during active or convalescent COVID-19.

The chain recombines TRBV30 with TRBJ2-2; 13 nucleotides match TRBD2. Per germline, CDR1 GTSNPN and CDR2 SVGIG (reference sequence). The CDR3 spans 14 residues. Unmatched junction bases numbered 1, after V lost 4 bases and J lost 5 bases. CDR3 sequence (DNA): TGTGCCTGGACGGGACTAGCGGGGACCGGGGAGCTGTTTTTT. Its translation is CAWTGLAGTGELFF.

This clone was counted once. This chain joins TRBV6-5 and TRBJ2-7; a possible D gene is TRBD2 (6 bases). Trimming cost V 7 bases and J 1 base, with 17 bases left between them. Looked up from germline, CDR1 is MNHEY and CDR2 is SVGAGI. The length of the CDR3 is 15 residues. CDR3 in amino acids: CASTHRDGLSYEQYF. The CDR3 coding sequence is TGTGCCAGCACCCACCGGGACGGACTATCCTACGAGCAGTACTTC.

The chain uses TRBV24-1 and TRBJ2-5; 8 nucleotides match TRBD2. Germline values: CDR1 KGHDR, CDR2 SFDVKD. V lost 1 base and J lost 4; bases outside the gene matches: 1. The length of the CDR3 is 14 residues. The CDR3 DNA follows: TGTGCCACCAGTGATTTAGCGGGAGTAGAGACCCAGTACTTC. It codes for CATSDLAGVETQYF.

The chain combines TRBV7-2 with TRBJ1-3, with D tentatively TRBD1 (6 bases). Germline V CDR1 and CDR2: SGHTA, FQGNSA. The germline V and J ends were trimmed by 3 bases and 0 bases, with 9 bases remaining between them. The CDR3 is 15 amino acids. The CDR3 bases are TGTGCCAGCAGCTTGGGACATTCCTCTGGAAACACCATATATTTT. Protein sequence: CASSLGHSSGNTIYF.

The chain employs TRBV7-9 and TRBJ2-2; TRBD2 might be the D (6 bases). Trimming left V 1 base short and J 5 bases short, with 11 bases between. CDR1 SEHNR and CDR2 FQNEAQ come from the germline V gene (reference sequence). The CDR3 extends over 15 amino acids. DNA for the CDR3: TGTGCCAGCAGCTTAGACGGGGGTGGTACCGGGGAGCTGTTTTTT. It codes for CASSLDGGGTGELFF.

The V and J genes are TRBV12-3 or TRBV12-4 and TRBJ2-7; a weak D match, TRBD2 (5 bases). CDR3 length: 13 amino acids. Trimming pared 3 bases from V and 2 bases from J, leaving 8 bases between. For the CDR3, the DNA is TGTGCCAGCAGTTTGAAACTAGCCTACGAGCAGTACTTC. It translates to CASSLKLAYEQYF.

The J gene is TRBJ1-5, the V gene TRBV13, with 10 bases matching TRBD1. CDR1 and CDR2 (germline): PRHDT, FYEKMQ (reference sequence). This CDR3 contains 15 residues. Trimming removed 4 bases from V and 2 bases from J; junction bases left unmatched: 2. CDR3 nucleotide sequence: TGTGCCAGCAGCTCAGGACAGGGGGGCAATCAGCCCCAGCATTTT. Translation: CASSSGQGGNQPQHF.

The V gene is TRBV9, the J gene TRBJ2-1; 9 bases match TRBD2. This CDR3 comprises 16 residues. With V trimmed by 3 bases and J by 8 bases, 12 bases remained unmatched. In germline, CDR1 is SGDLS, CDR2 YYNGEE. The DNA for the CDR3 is TGTGCCAGCAGCGCACGCCTAGGCGGGGGGGCACATGAGCAGTTCTTC. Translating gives CASSARLGGGAHEQFF.

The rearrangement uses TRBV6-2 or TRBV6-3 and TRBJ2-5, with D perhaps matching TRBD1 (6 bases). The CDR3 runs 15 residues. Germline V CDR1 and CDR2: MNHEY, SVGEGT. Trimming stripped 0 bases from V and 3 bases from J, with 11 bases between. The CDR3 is CASSYSRTDKETQYF. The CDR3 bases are TGTGCCAGCAGTTACTCTAGGACAGACAAAGAGACCCAGTACTTC.

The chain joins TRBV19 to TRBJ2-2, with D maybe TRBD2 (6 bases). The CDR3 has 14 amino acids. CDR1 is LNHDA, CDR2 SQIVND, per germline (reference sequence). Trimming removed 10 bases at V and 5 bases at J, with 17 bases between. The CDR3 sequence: CATRLDGGTGELFF. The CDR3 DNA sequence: TGTGCCACGAGGCTCGACGGAGGGACCGGGGAGCTGTTTTTT. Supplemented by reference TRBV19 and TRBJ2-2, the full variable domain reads DGGITQSPKYLFRKEGQNVTLSCEQNLNHDAMYWYRQDPGQGLRLIYYSQIVNDFQKGDIAEGYSVSREKKESFPLTVTSAQKNPTAFYLCATRLDGGTGELFFGEGSRLTVL.